This T cell receptor (beta chain) came from a study of response to subunit inactivated influenza vaccine (dated by TCRdb to the late 2010s). With regard to the full study: Deep quantitative T cell receptor repertoire profiling was used in the study to track responses to a trivalent subunit inactivated influenza vaccine. What the research found in general, with its limitations: The authors suggested that each seasonal influenza vaccination may recruit only a limited number of new T cells.

The protocol used for the library was RT-PCR. The listed sequencing device is Illumina HiSeq 2500. TCRdb reanalyzed the raw reads on its own, using fastp at Q25 for trimming and MiXCR for clone calling, and kept in-frame beta chains. Identical CDR3 protein sequences are pooled into one entry, listed with their most common genes and DNA. The sample contains around 520,000 distinct CDR3 sequences, over 25% of them found a single time. The ten most abundant clones make up 1.9% of the sample. With respect to this clonotype: Its antigen target is currently unknown. No much larger clone exists at a distance of one base, and base qualities are not known.

The CDR3 spans 12 residues, from the cysteine through the phenylalanine. Here the CDR3 DNA is all that survives: 36 bases in frame from base 1. V is clipped by 7 bases and J by 4 bases, and the sequence between their germline boundaries is 11 bases long. The sequence was obtained from a man aged 45 to 65 who received an inactivated influenza vaccine. Donor details come from another sample of the same person, matched by shared clones. This chain is built from TRBV12-3 or TRBV12-4 and TRBJ2-7; no D gene is confidently identified. The specimen was CD4+ T cells sorted from PBMCs, collected more than 4 days after vaccination. The CDR3 in this case is CASTRPPYEQYF. The sequenced DNA is TGTGCCAGCACCCGACCGCCTTACGAGCAGTACTTC.